This T cell receptor beta chain is drawn from a study of T cells after yellow fever vaccination. TCRdb fed the 5' RACE reads into MiXCR, producing one record per CDR3 protein. Here the sample spans a few hundred thousand distinct CDR3 sequences, 8.7% being singletons. This clonotype has just a few counts. Trimming left V 4 bases short and J 0 bases short, with 11 bases between. The germline CDR1 and CDR2 sequences are SGHRS and YFSETQ. The CDR3 sequence is 16 residues long. The J gene is TRBJ2-6, the V gene TRBV5-1; unclear D gene. Sequenced material: CD4+ T cells sorted from PBMCs, taken 5 days after the yellow fever booster vaccination. This TCR was recovered from a man between 18 and 35 years old who received the YFV17D yellow fever vaccine. The CDR3 DNA follows: TGCGCCAGCAGCGCAATAGGCGGCTCTGGGGCCAACGTCCTGACTTTC. Protein: CASSAIGGSGANVLTF.